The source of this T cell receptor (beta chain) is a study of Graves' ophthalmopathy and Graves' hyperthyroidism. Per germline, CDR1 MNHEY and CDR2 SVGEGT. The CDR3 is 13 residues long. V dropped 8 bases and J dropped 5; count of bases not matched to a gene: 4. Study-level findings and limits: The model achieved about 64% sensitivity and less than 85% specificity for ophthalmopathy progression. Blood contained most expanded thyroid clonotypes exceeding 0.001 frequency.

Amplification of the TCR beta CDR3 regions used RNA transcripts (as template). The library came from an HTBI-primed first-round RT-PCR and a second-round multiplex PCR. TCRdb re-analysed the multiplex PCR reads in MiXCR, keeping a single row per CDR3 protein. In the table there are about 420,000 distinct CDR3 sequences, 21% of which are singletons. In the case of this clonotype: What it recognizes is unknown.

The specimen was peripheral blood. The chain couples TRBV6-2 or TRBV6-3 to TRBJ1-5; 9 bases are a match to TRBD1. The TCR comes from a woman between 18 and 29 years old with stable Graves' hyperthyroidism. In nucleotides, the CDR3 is TGTGCCAGCGTCGACAGGGGGGATCAGCCCCAGCATTTT. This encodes CASVDRGDQPQHF.